The entry that follows covers one T cell receptor beta chain sequence. The data derive from a study of blood T cell repertoires in COVID-19. Background on the study: The United States, Italy and Spain supplied acute and convalescent COVID-19 samples. The cDNA or gDNA used as material had been derived from T cells, B-cell-depleted T cells, or PBMCs.

Methods used by the authors: Scientists estimated how many nucleated cells there were by amplifying reference gene primers. Data came from immunoSEQ multiplex PCR; TCRdb stores just in-frame clones and leaves some out. V, J and clone size reflect that table, while D and trimming were determined from the DNA. The table lists more than 95,000 clones, around four fifths of them singletons, with around 5.6% in the top ten. The germline CDR1 and CDR2 sequences are SGHTA and FQGNSA. This CDR3 contains 14 residues. The trim removed 5 bases at V and 5 bases at J, leaving 3 bases unmatched. The chain joins TRBV7-2 to TRBJ1-5, with 10 bases lining up with TRBD1. The sequence was collected from an elderly man with active or convalescent COVID-19. The sequenced sample consisted of peripheral blood. The CDR3 sequence is CASSPGQGDQPQHF. Here the CDR3 DNA reads TGTGCCAGCAGCCCAGGACAGGGGGATCAGCCCCAGCATTTT.